The present T cell receptor beta chain was sequenced within a study of cytomegalovirus exposure and HLA in healthy donors. Overall study context: In a later analysis, the roughly 120 validation repertoires were reported to have used the same platform as the 600 to 800 first-cohort repertoires.

While the first cohort had 700 or so subjects, the donors belonged to the separate validation cohort of about 120 subjects. This CDR3 comprises 16 residues. Germline CDR1 is SGHNT and CDR2 is YENEEA. The V segment lost 8 bases and the J segment 4 bases; nucleotides outside the gene matches: 11. Only in-frame clones appear in the TCRdb table, and some are missing; sequencing was by immunoSEQ multiplex PCR. This sample has around 160,000 clones; approximately 84% occur once, and the top ten carry 9.5% to 13%. As for this clone: The antigen remains unidentified.

Regarding the study as a whole: Subsequent analysis showed first-cohort TCR clusters tending to co-occur in 120 or so validation repertoires. The study put 160 or so TCR beta chains on its list as cytomegalovirus-associated.

The chain combines TRBV11-3 with TRBJ2-2; 9 bases are shared with TRBD2. What was sequenced was PBMCs. The sequence derives from a man aged 25 to 45 in good health and CMV-seropositive. The CDR3: CASQKGLAGSTGELFF. CDR3 DNA sequence: TGTGCCAGCCAAAAGGGGCTAGCGGGGTCCACCGGGGAGCTGTTTTTT.